The clone carrying this T cell receptor (beta chain) occurred many times. Its antigen is not known. This CDR3 is built from 14 residues. Trimming cost V 6 bases and J 6 bases; bases outside gene matches: 3. From germline, CDR1 is SNHLY and CDR2 FYNNEI. The sample belongs to a study of T cells in Graves' hyperthyroidism and ophthalmopathy. Researchers took RNA transcripts and amplified the TCR beta CDR3 regions from them. The HTBI primer set was used in a first-round RT-PCR of the TCR CDR3. Each CDR3 protein gets one entry after TCRdb re-called the multiplex PCR reads with MiXCR. This sample carries approximately 870,000 distinct CDR3 sequences, over 35% of them seen once, and the ten largest clones take more than 7%. Broader study findings: Among clonotypes expanded in thyroid above 0.001, most were also found in blood. Separation of ophthalmopathy from stable hyperthyroidism was achieved by a 13 V-J model.

Stability of Graves' hyperthyroidism was defined as absent ophthalmopathy progression within 18 months. Reasons for excluding patients were uncontrolled infection, other autoimmune disease, pregnancy or lactation. What was sequenced was blood. The rearrangement joins TRBV2 to TRBJ1-5; the match to TRBD1 covers 12 bases. The sequence was collected from a man aged 18 to 35 with Graves' hyperthyroidism. DNA of the CDR3: TGTGCCAGCAGACCGGGACAGGGGGCTCAGCCCCAGCATTTT. Its protein is CASRPGQGAQPQHF.